A single sample gave rise to the 15 T cell receptor beta chains below, sequenced in a study of CD8 T cells in Susac syndrome. Random hexamers served to reverse transcribe roughly 0.45 to 1 ug RNA. Via MiXCR, TCRdb re-called the immunoSEQ multiplex PCR reads, giving one row per CDR3 protein. The table has under 550,000 distinct CDR3 sequences, around 85% seen once. Source material: CD8+ T cells from PBMCs. The receptors shown here come from a human donor with multiple sclerosis.

This clonotype came up once. This chain uses TRBV4-1 with TRBJ2-5; D gene uncertain. The CDR3 consists of 14 residues. The V end lost 0 bases, the J end lost 5 bases, and 10 bases lay between the germline ends. The V gene's germline CDR1 is MGHRA and CDR2 YSYEKL. The CDR3: CASSQDDRAETQYF. The CDR3 nucleotides are TGCGCCAGCAGCCAAGATGACCGAGCGGAGACCCAGTACTTC.

The chain joins TRBV7-6 to TRBJ2-5; 7 bases are shared with TRBD2. Per germline, CDR1 SGHVS and CDR2 FNYEAQ. The CDR3 runs 14 residues. J lost 5 bases, V lost 3 bases, and 6 bases had no gene match. In DNA form, the CDR3 reads TGTGCCAGCAGCTTGGGCGGGGGATACGAGACCCAGTACTTC. This codes for CASSLGGGYETQYF.

CDR3 DNA sequence: TGTGCCAGTAGTGTGGATTGGGACAGCTCCTACAATGAGCAGTTCTTC. Translating gives CASSVDWDSSYNEQFF. The rearrangement links TRBV19 to TRBJ2-1, with 7 bases lining up with TRBD1. Germline CDR1 is LNHDA and CDR2 is SQIVND (reference sequence). The CDR3 has 16 amino acids. Trimming took 5 bases from V and 0 from J; bases not matched to a gene: 7.

The chain couples TRBV6-5 to TRBJ1-2; D perhaps matches TRBD1 (5 bases). CDR3 length: 14 residues. Trimming stripped 4 bases from V and 4 bases from J, with 13 bases between. The V gene's germline CDR1 is MNHEY and CDR2 SVGAGI. CDR3 DNA sequence: TGTGCCAGCAGTTCTCCGGGACCGCTCTATGGCTACACCTTC. It yields the protein CASSSPGPLYGYTF.

The chain couples TRBV7-9 to TRBJ2-1; no reliable D call. The CDR3 is made up of 14 amino acids. The germline V gene encodes CDR1 SEHNR and CDR2 FQNEAQ (reference sequence). Trimming pared 0 bases from V and 4 bases from J, leaving 7 bases between. The CDR3 here is CASSLAGRYNEQFF. The CDR3 region has the DNA TGTGCCAGCAGCTTAGCGGGCAGATACAATGAGCAGTTCTTC.

V gene TRBV29-1 combines with J gene TRBJ1-1, with 9 bases matching TRBD1. The CDR3 consists of 16 residues. V gave up 6 bases and J gave up 0 bases; unmatched junction bases: 11. Germline loops: CDR1 SQVTM, CDR2 ANQGSEA. CDR3 residues: CSVVPDRGSVNTEAFF. The CDR3 bases are TGCAGCGTCGTACCGGACAGGGGATCGGTGAACACTGAAGCTTTCTTT.

The V call is TRBV4-2, the J call TRBJ1-2; D uncertain. Trimming shortened V by 0 bases and J by 4 bases, and 9 bases separated the two germline ends. The CDR3 contains 14 residues. The germline gives CDR1 LGHNA, CDR2 YNFKEQ. The CDR3 DNA follows: TGTGCCAGCAGCCAAGATCGGGAGTTCTATGGCTACACCTTC. It translates to CASSQDREFYGYTF.

The genes are TRBV19 and TRBJ1-1; TRBD1 might be the D (5 bases). Between the trimmed V and J ends, which lost 8 bases and 3 bases, there was a span of 25 bases. The V gene's germline CDR1 is LNHDA and CDR2 SQIVND (reference sequence). The CDR3 contains 17 residues. CDR3 region: CASFPTTELTVDTEAFF. CDR3 DNA: TGTGCCAGTTTCCCAACGACAGAGCTAACGGTGGACACTGAAGCTTTCTTT.

In this sample, this clonotype turned up a few times. V gene TRBV19 combines with J gene TRBJ2-2; 13 positions match TRBD2. There are 15 residues in the CDR3. The V gene end was trimmed by 8 bases and the J gene end by 5 bases; junction bases not matched to a gene: 5. The germline V gene has CDR1 LNHDA and CDR2 SQIVND (reference sequence). Here the CDR3 DNA reads TGTGCCAGTCGAAGGGGACTAGCGGGGACCGGGGAGCTGTTTTTT. It translates to CASRRGLAGTGELFF.

The rearrangement links TRBV27 to TRBJ2-3; 7 nucleotides agree with TRBD2. The CDR3 totals 14 residues. The ends lost 7 bases at V and 4 bases at J; junction bases unmatched: 8. The germline CDR1 and CDR2 sequences are MNHEY and SMNVEV (reference sequence). CDR3: CASKRREHPDTQYF. CDR3 nucleotides: TGTGCCAGCAAGAGGCGGGAGCATCCAGATACGCAGTATTTT.

The chain has TRBV27 and TRBJ2-1; TRBD1 is a possible D gene (6 bases). The CDR3 runs 12 residues. Germline CDR1 reads MNHEY; CDR2 reads SMNVEV (reference sequence). V lost 5 bases to trimming and J lost 15 bases, with 17 bases between them. The CDR3 loop is CASSGEQGLSFF. The DNA of the CDR3 is TGTGCCAGCAGTGGGGAACAGGGTTTGTCGTTCTTC.

The rearrangement uses TRBV5-5 and TRBJ2-7; TRBD1 is a possible D gene (5 bases). Trimming left V 6 bases short and J 1 base short, with 14 bases between. The CDR3 spans 14 residues. The germline V gene has CDR1 SGHKS and CDR2 YYEKEE (reference sequence). The CDR3 sequence: CASIQGFSSYEQYF. In DNA form, the CDR3 reads TGTGCCAGCATCCAGGGTTTCTCTTCCTACGAGCAGTACTTC.

The DNA for the CDR3 is TGTGCCAGCATGAAGGACGCTGTAGGGGAGACCCAGTACTTC. This codes for CASMKDAVGETQYF. The chain joins TRBV2 to TRBJ2-5, with D unresolved. The CDR3 runs 14 residues. Trimming removed 7 bases from V and 5 bases from J, with 17 bases in between. Germline loops: CDR1 SNHLY, CDR2 FYNNEI.

V usage is TRBV4-2 and J usage is TRBJ2-7, with D perhaps given as TRBD1 or TRBD2 (5 bases each). The V gene lost 2 bases and the J gene lost 2 bases, with 13 bases spanning the gap. Germline V gene lookup returns CDR1 LGHNA and CDR2 YNFKEQ. The CDR3 contains 15 residues. CDR3 in amino acids: CASSQSGGGAYEQYF. The CDR3 bases are TGTGCCAGCAGCCAATCGGGTGGGGGTGCCTACGAGCAGTACTTC.

V gene TRBV5-1 combines with J gene TRBJ2-1, with 9 bases aligning to TRBD2. This CDR3 is built from 17 residues. Germline V CDR1 and CDR2: SGHRS, YFSETQ. The J segment lost 4 bases and the V segment lost 3 bases, leaving 11 bases of the junction unmatched. CDR3 region: CASSSAIAGARYNEQFF. In DNA, the CDR3 is TGCGCCAGCAGCTCTGCCATAGCGGGAGCGCGTTACAATGAGCAGTTCTTC.